These T cell receptor beta chains were read from a single sample in a study of cytomegalovirus exposure and HLA in healthy donors. The table came from immunoSEQ multiplex PCR; TCRdb's copy has only in-frame clones and leaves some out. The sample consists of approximately 70,000 clones, just under 95% of them appearing once. Sequencing was done on a sample of PBMCs. The receptor set was obtained from a woman between 18 and 29 years old in good health and CMV-seropositive. The CDR3 runs from the conserved cysteine through the conserved F or W. Fields, in order: D gene, J gene, V gene, CDR3 protein, CDR3 DNA. The D gene is left open where the match is weak.

TRBD2	TRBJ2-3	TRBV6-6	CASRKRGGLDTDTQYF	TGTGCCAGCAGAAAGCGGGGGGGCCTCGACACAGATACGCAGTATTTT
NA	TRBJ2-3	TRBV28	CASRALTRLGHTDTQYF	TGTGCCAGCAGGGCCCTGACACGCCTGGGCCACACAGATACGCAGTATTTT
NA	TRBJ2-5	TRBV7-6	CASSLEGTTQETQYF	TGTGCCAGCAGCTTAGAAGGCACTACTCAAGAGACCCAGTACTTC
TRBD1	TRBJ2-3	TRBV10-2	CASSVTGASTDTQYF	TGCGCCAGCAGTGTGACAGGGGCTAGCACAGATACGCAGTATTTT
NA	TRBJ2-1	TRBV5-1	CASSWGDSFYNEQFF	TGCGCCAGCAGCTGGGGGGACAGCTTCTACAATGAGCAGTTCTTC
NA	TRBJ1-2	TRBV28	CASSLDTDNNYGYTF	TGTGCCAGCAGTCTGGACACAGACAATAACTATGGCTACACCTTC
NA	TRBJ2-4	TRBV7-2	CASSQGHQLAKNIQYF	TGTGCCAGCAGCCAGGGACACCAGTTAGCCAAAAACATTCAGTACTTC
TRBD2	TRBJ2-7	TRBV7-2	CASSPGLGTYEQYF	TGTGCCAGCAGCCCCGGACTAGGGACCTACGAGCAGTACTTC
TRBD1	TRBJ2-7	TRBV19	CASSRGQGAHSSSYEQYF	TGTGCCAGTAGTCGCGGGCAGGGGGCTCACTCCAGCTCCTACGAGCAGTACTTC
TRBD1	TRBJ1-2	TRBV4-1	CASSQESRTGYSNYGYTF	TGCGCCAGCAGCCAAGAAAGTAGGACAGGATATTCTAACTATGGCTACACCTTC
NA	TRBJ1-5	TRBV6-1	CASSEALPVSNQPQHF	TGTGCCAGCAGTGAAGCGCTACCTGTGAGCAATCAGCCCCAGCATTTT
NA	TRBJ2-5	TRBV4-1	CASRPIGTTQETQYF	TGCGCCAGCAGACCCATCGGGACAACACAAGAGACCCAGTACTTC